One and the same sample provided the 9 T cell receptor beta chains below, sequenced in a study of blood T cell repertoires in COVID-19. Sequencing was performed with immunoSEQ multiplex PCR; in TCRdb, only in-frame clones are kept and a portion is missing. The profile shows 180,000 or so clones, less than 85% of them singletons. The sample consisted of PBMCs or T cells enriched from blood (not recorded which). These receptor sequences come from a woman aged 45-60 years who had recovered from COVID-19.

V and J are TRBV5-1 and TRBJ2-2, with 8 bases lining up with TRBD2. Germline CDR1 is SGHRS and CDR2 is YFSETQ. The CDR3 has 16 residues. V lost 2 bases to trimming and J lost 4 bases; unmatched junction nucleotides: 7. Here the CDR3 DNA reads TGCGCCAGCAGCTTAAGGGCGGGGGGCCTCACCGGGGAGCTGTTTTTT. It is translated as CASSLRAGGLTGELFF.

The chain carries TRBV24-1 and TRBJ2-1, with unresolved D. Germline CDR1 KGHDR, CDR2 SFDVKD. With 0 bases removed from V and 6 bases from J, the gap between germline ends came to 14 bases. This CDR3 comprises 16 residues. CDR3 residues: CATSDLGISSGNEQFF. The CDR3 DNA reads TGTGCCACCAGTGATTTGGGCATCTCTTCAGGCAATGAGCAGTTCTTC.

This clone was seen more than once but under ten times. V and J are TRBV6-5 and TRBJ2-2; D is perhaps TRBD1 (6 bases). In germline, CDR1 is MNHEY, CDR2 SVGAGI. With 10 bases removed from V and 2 bases from J, the gap between germline ends came to 14 bases. CDR3 size: 14 residues. CDR3 coding DNA: TGTGCCAACCGGGGCAGGGGTAACACCGGGGAGCTGTTTTTT. Amino acids: CANRGRGNTGELFF.

This chain connects TRBV7-2 to TRBJ2-7, with TRBD2 identical over 7 bases. This CDR3 region has 13 residues. CDR1 is SGHTA and CDR2 is FQGNSA in the germline V gene. V was clipped by 5 bases and J by 4 bases; unmatched bases: 5. CDR3 in amino acids: CASSAGGYYEQYV. The CDR3 bases are TGTGCCAGCAGCGCCGGGGGGTATTACGAGCAGTACGTC.

V usage is TRBV7-9 and J usage is TRBJ1-2, with 10 nucleotides matching TRBD1. Germline trimming cut 5 bases from V and 8 bases from J; bases unmatched to any gene: 11. The CDR3 loop spans 15 amino acids. The germline gives CDR1 SEHNR, CDR2 FQNEAQ (reference sequence). This CDR3 reads CASSPPGQGTVGYTF. For the CDR3, the DNA is TGTGCCAGCAGCCCCCCGGGACAGGGGACGGTCGGCTACACCTTC.

V and J are TRBV4-3 and TRBJ2-5, with D possibly matching TRBD1 (6 bases). The CDR3 is 17 amino acids. The germline V gene encodes CDR1 LGHNA and CDR2 YSLEER. The germline V and J ends were trimmed by 3 bases and 5 bases, with 22 bases remaining between them. CDR3 loop: CASSHPGVGATRETQYF. In DNA, the CDR3 is TGCGCCAGCAGCCACCCCGGGGTGGGGGCCACAAGGGAGACCCAGTACTTC.

CDR3 nucleotides: TGTGCCAGCAGCGTTAGCGGGGGGGCAAACGGGGAGCTGTTTTTT. The encoded protein is CASSVSGGANGELFF. This rearrangement joins TRBV9 to TRBJ2-2, with 11 bases aligning to TRBD2. Germline loops: CDR1 SGDLS, CDR2 YYNGEE. The CDR3 is made up of 15 amino acids. The V segment lost 2 bases and the J segment 7 bases; nucleotides outside the gene matches: 4. The whole variable domain, filled in from reference TRBV9 and TRBJ2-2, reads DSGVTQTPKHLITATGQRVTLRCSPRSGDLSVYWYQQSLDQGLQFLIQYYNGEERAKGNILERFSAQQFPDLHSELNLSSLELGDSALYFCASSVSGGANGELFFGEGSRLTVL.

The chain recombines TRBV9 with TRBJ1-6; D is unresolved. Germline loops: CDR1 SGDLS, CDR2 YYNGEE. V was shortened by 5 bases and J by 7 bases, with 13 bases between the two germline ends. The CDR3 consists of 14 residues. This CDR3 reads CASRPGSGNSPLHF. The CDR3 DNA reads TGTGCCAGCAGACCCGGGAGTGGGAATTCACCCCTCCACTTT.

The chain is built from TRBV2 and TRBJ1-6; the D gene is possibly TRBD1 (5 bases). V was cut by 4 bases and J by 3 bases, with 10 bases left in between. The CDR3 has 15 residues. Germline V gene data show CDR1 as SNHLY and CDR2 as FYNNEI. The CDR3 sequence is CASSGAGNYNSPLHF. The CDR3, as DNA: TGTGCCAGCAGTGGGGCAGGGAACTATAATTCACCCCTCCACTTT.